The 18 T cell receptor beta chains below all came from one sample that was sequenced in a study of T cell responses to AZD1222 COVID-19 vaccine (dated by TCRdb to 2020 to 2023). Libraries were built with the immunoSEQ multiplex PCR assay. Imported from immuneACCESS, the table was reduced by TCRdb to in-frame sequences with V and J called. These copies leave out some clones; in studies compared against another copy, an unresolved V gene accounts for under half, and the cause of the remainder is not known. Present in this sample are approximately 140,000 clones, around 94% of which were seen just once. The biggest ten clones account for around 1.3% of the sample. What the time point label conveys for this sample: baseline before first vaccination. Sample: peripheral blood, taken on day 0 of AZD1222 vaccination. Every receptor here comes from an adult in good health.

The chain is built from TRBV2 and TRBJ2-3, with D tentatively TRBD2 (5 bases). This CDR3 has 16 amino acids. V was shortened by 2 bases and J by 0 bases, with 12 bases between the two germline ends. Germline CDR1 SNHLY, CDR2 FYNNEI. The CDR3 nucleotides are TGTGCCAGCAGTGAACACAGCGGAGTTAGCACAGATACGCAGTATTTT. It yields the protein CASSEHSGVSTDTQYF. The entire variable domain, with the rest obtained from reference TRBV2 and TRBJ2-3, is as follows: EPEVTQTPSHQVTQMGQEVILRCVPISNHLYFYWYRQILGQKVEFLVSFYNNEISEKSEIFDDQFSVERPDGSNFTLKIRSTKLEDSAMYFCASSEHSGVSTDTQYFGPGTRLTVL.

The rearrangement joins TRBV19 to TRBJ2-4, with D hard to call. Germline V gene data show CDR1 as LNHDA and CDR2 as SQIVND (reference sequence). V lost 4 bases and J lost 0, with 10 bases in between. The CDR3 is 15 residues long. The CDR3 DNA reads as TGTGCCAGTAGTACACAGTTCCTAGCCAAAAACATTCAGTACTTC. It translates to CASSTQFLAKNIQYF.

The chain combines TRBV4-3 with TRBJ1-1; no clear D. The V end lost 1 base, the J end lost 1 base, and 7 bases lay between the germline ends. The length of the CDR3 is 14 residues. From germline, CDR1 is LGHNA and CDR2 YSLEER. CDR3 DNA: TGCGCCAGCAGCCAAGTGGGTAGGAACACTGAAGCTTTCTTT. Its protein product is CASSQVGRNTEAFF.

The V call is TRBV27, the J call TRBJ1-1; possibly TRBD1 for D (6 bases). Looked up from germline, CDR1 is MNHEY and CDR2 is SMNVEV (reference sequence). The CDR3 contains 16 residues. V was clipped by 0 bases and J by 1 base, with 12 bases between them. In nucleotides, the CDR3 is TGTGCCAGCAGTTTATCTGGAGGACAGAAGAACACTGAAGCTTTCTTT. It codes for CASSLSGGQKNTEAFF.

The chain uses TRBV7-2 and TRBJ2-3; 8 bases match TRBD2. The V segment lost 3 bases and the J segment 4 bases; nucleotides outside the gene matches: 9. The CDR3 is made up of 16 amino acids. Germline V gene sequence: CDR1 SGHTA, CDR2 FQGNSA. Written as DNA, the CDR3 is TGTGCCAGCAGCTTCCGACTAGCGAGTCGGGCAGATACGCAGTATTTT. Its translation: CASSFRLASRADTQYF.

This clone was picked up one time. The chain couples TRBV12-3 or TRBV12-4 to TRBJ1-2; TRBD1 matches 7 bases. CDR3 size: 13 residues. The V gene end was trimmed by 5 bases and the J gene end by 4 bases; junction bases not matched to a gene: 4. CDR3 region: CASSGGQTYGYTF. CDR3 nucleotide sequence: TGTGCCAGCAGTGGGGGACAGACCTATGGCTACACCTTC.

The chain joins TRBV6-5 to TRBJ2-3; unclear D gene. The CDR3 is made up of 15 amino acids. Trimming took off 6 bases at V and 0 bases at J, with 13 bases between the two ends. Per the germline V gene, CDR1 is MNHEY and CDR2 is SVGAGI. The CDR3 nucleotides read TGTGCCAGCAGGCGGCCAGCGACTAGCACAGATACGCAGTATTTT. Protein sequence: CASRRPATSTDTQYF.

The J gene is TRBJ1-1, the V gene TRBV28; 11 nucleotides match TRBD1. Germline V CDR1 and CDR2: MDHEN, SYDVKM. Trimming at V came to 7 bases and at J to 4 bases, leaving 5 bases not matched to a gene. The CDR3 loop spans 14 amino acids. CDR3 sequence reads: CASTPGQGGTEAFF. DNA for the CDR3: TGTGCCAGCACACCGGGACAGGGGGGCACTGAAGCTTTCTTT.

This chain uses TRBV7-9 with TRBJ1-4, with D possibly TRBD1 on 5 matching bases. This CDR3 is built from 13 residues. Germline-derived CDR1 and CDR2 are SEHNR and FQNEAQ (reference sequence). V lost 1 base, J lost 7 bases, and 7 bases lay in between. CDR3 loop: CASSLVGGEKLFF. The CDR3 bases are TGTGCCAGCAGCTTAGTTGGGGGTGAAAAACTGTTTTTT.

The chain carries TRBV3-1 (or the pseudogene TRBV3-2) and TRBJ1-1, with D possibly being TRBD1 (5 bases). CDR1 and CDR2 from the germline V gene are LGHDT and YNNKEL (reference sequence). This CDR3 spans 15 amino acids. The germline V and J ends were trimmed by 4 bases and 0 bases, with 12 bases remaining between them. As DNA, the CDR3 is TGTGCCAGCAGCCGTGGACACCTTTTGAACACTGAAGCTTTCTTT. Translated: CASSRGHLLNTEAFF.

This clone came up once. The chain combines TRBV4-1 with TRBJ1-5, with D possibly matching TRBD1 (6 bases). V lost 3 bases, J lost 4 bases, and 13 bases lay in between. This CDR3 spans 15 amino acids. The germline CDR1 and CDR2 sequences are MGHRA and YSYEKL. CDR3 DNA: TGCGCCAGCAGCCACCTTAGGGGGGAGAATCAGCCCCAGCATTTT. Its protein is CASSHLRGENQPQHF.

The chain employs TRBV18 and TRBJ1-6; TRBD1 might be the D (5 bases). V was pared by 4 bases and J by 1 base, with 11 bases between. This CDR3 has 16 amino acids. The germline V gene has CDR1 KGHSH and CDR2 LQKENI. The CDR3 loop reads CASSQTVKSYNSPLHF. CDR3 DNA sequence: TGTGCCAGCTCACAGACAGTCAAATCCTATAATTCACCCCTCCACTTT.

The gene calls are TRBV7-8 and TRBJ2-7, with 12 bases identical to TRBD2. The CDR3 has 18 amino acids. V dropped 5 bases and J dropped 4; count of bases not matched to a gene: 15. Germline-derived CDR1 and CDR2 are SGHVS and FQNEAQ. This CDR3 is CASSPSPPRLAGVYEQYV. CDR3 nucleotide sequence: TGTGCCAGCAGCCCATCACCACCGAGACTAGCGGGGGTATACGAGCAGTACGTC.

This clone was observed once. This chain links TRBV6-5 with TRBJ2-7; 7 bases are shared with TRBD1. The J segment lost 3 bases and the V segment lost 9 bases, leaving 2 bases of the junction unmatched. Germline V gives CDR1 MNHEY, CDR2 SVGAGI. The CDR3 has 11 amino acids. The CDR3 loop reads CASRQGYEQYV. CDR3 sequence (DNA): TGTGCCAGTAGACAGGGCTACGAGCAGTACGTC.

J is TRBJ1-2 and V is TRBV23-1, with TRBD1 as a possible D gene (6 bases). TRBV23-1 is marked as an open reading frame, function uncertain. V was clipped by 4 bases and J by 6 bases, with 12 bases between them. The CDR3 length is 13 residues. The CDR3 DNA reads as TGCGCCAGCAGTCGGGGGGCGCGGGATGGCTACACCTTC. This codes for CASSRGARDGYTF.

The J gene is TRBJ2-5, the V gene TRBV5-1; D uncertain. CDR3 length: 15 amino acids. Trimming pared 4 bases from V and 1 base from J, leaving 14 bases between. Germline CDR1 SGHRS, CDR2 YFSETQ. The CDR3 loop is CASSRRLGSQETQYF. CDR3 sequence (DNA): TGCGCCAGCAGCCGGCGACTTGGGTCCCAAGAGACCCAGTACTTC.

V and J are TRBV9 and TRBJ1-6, with D maybe TRBD1 (5 bases). This CDR3 contains 14 residues. V shed 3 bases and J shed 9 bases, with 13 bases lying between them. Germline V CDR1 and CDR2: SGDLS, YYNGEE. The CDR3 region has the DNA TGTGCCAGCAGCGAGGGGTTACGGGGTTCACCCCTCCACTTT. It yields the protein CASSEGLRGSPLHF.

This clone appeared a few times. The chain combines TRBV19 with TRBJ1-3; D gene ambiguous. The CDR3 has 15 amino acids. V gave up 10 bases and J gave up 0 bases, with 16 bases separating them. Germline values: CDR1 LNHDA, CDR2 SQIVND (reference sequence). CDR3 sequence reads: CATTRGGDSGNTIYF. In DNA, the CDR3 is TGTGCCACAACCAGAGGTGGGGACTCTGGAAACACCATATATTTT.